This TCR beta chain stems from a study of cytomegalovirus exposure and HLA in healthy donors. With 2 bases removed from V and 4 bases from J, the gap between germline ends came to 11 bases. The CDR3 sequence is 14 residues long. Looked up from germline, CDR1 is MNHEY and CDR2 is SMNVEV (reference sequence). Worth noting for this clone: Antigen specificity is unknown.

Study findings and constraints: Common viral pathogens seemed to be connected with several of the most significant clusters, according to a later analysis. V- and J-gene trimming in TCR beta was tied to a missense DCLRE1C variant by an analysis performed later.

In the PCR, 60 Vbeta and 13 Jbeta primers were used. The table came from immunoSEQ multiplex PCR; TCRdb's copy has only in-frame clones and leaves some out. The sample lists 150,000 to 200,000 clones; more than 60% were seen once. The source is a male donor in good health and CMV-seronegative. The chain carries TRBV27 and TRBJ1-1, with D possibly TRBD1 on 5 matching bases. Material for sequencing was PBMCs. In DNA form, the CDR3 reads TGTGCCAGCAGTTTAGGGGCGCGTGGCACTGAAGCTTTCTTT. Its protein product is CASSLGARGTEAFF.